This TCR beta chain was sequenced during a study of shared clonotypes between healthy human individuals. Study outcomes and limitations: Despite large depth, rarefaction showed incomplete sorted-subset sequencing.

A word on this clone: Its cognate antigen is unknown.

The CDR3 is made up of 17 amino acids. Germline CDR1 and CDR2: MNHGY and SVAAGI. V was clipped by 7 bases and J by 3 bases, with 22 bases between them. Deep level was the assay's run setting. The repertoire was sequenced with immunoSEQ multiplex PCR; TCRdb's copy has only in-frame clones and lacks some. The data show around 560,000 clones, about 95% seen once. Terminally differentiated effector memory CD45RA+ cells were excluded by CCR7 positive selection of CD45RO-negative cells. Input material: naive CD8+ T cells sorted from blood. The clonotype was recovered from a woman in her twenties or thirties in good health. The V gene is TRBV6-9, the J gene TRBJ2-1, with D possibly matching TRBD1 (5 bases). This chain's CDR3 is CASIRGDPKRDYNEQFF. CDR3 nucleotides: TGTGCCAGCATTAGGGGCGACCCAAAAAGGGACTACAATGAGCAGTTCTTC.